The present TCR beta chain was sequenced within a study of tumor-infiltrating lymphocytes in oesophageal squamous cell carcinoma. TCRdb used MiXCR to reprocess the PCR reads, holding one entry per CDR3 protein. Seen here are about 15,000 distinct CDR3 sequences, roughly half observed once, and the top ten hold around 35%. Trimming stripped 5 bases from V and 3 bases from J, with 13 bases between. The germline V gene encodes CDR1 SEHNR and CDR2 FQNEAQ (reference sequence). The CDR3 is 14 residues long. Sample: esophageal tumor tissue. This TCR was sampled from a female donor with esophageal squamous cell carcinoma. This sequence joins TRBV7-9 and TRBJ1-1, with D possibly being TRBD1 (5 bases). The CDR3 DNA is TGTGCCAGCAGCGCCCAGGGTAGTTACACTGAAGCTTTCTTT. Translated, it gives CASSAQGSYTEAFF.